Each of the 6 T cell receptor beta chains below was sequenced from the same sample in a study of blood T cells in healthy people across ages. The use of a sample-barcoded 5' primer and a J-beta primer mix characterized a second PCR of 7 to 11 cycles. From the 5' RACE reads, TCRdb called clonotypes with MiXCR, one entry per CDR3 protein. The sample includes 1.5 million to 1.9 million distinct CDR3 sequences, 35% to 45% of them seen just once. Sequencing used blood. Receptor source: a woman aged 18-29 years in good health.

Comments on this clonotype: A much more abundant neighbour one base away suggests this may be a read error. The chain combines TRBV4-3 with TRBJ1-2; no reliable D call. The V gene's germline CDR1 is LGHNA and CDR2 YSLEER. CDR3 length: 14 residues. The CDR3 nucleotides read TGCGCCAGCGGCCAAGACCTGGCTAACTATGGCTACACCTTC. It encodes CASGQDLANYGYTF.

In its sample, this clonotype was seen once. The chain links TRBV28 to TRBJ1-1; no definite D call. The CDR3 is made up of 12 amino acids. CDR1 MDHEN and CDR2 SYDVKM come from the germline V gene. V gave up 7 bases and J gave up 7 bases, with 13 bases separating them. This chain's CDR3 is CASTLRENEAFF. The CDR3 coding sequence is TGTGCCAGCACCCTCCGGGAGAATGAAGCTTTCTTT.

V gene TRBV24-1 combines with J gene TRBJ2-3, with 8 bases identical to TRBD2. Per germline, CDR1 KGHDR and CDR2 SFDVKD. The CDR3 spans 15 residues. The junction had 6 bases not matched to a gene; V was cut back by 4 bases and J by 4 bases. CDR3 sequence reads: CATSESGSGADTQYF. The CDR3 DNA sequence: TGTGCCACCAGTGAAAGCGGGAGTGGAGCAGATACGCAGTATTTT.

The chain recombines TRBV4-3 with TRBJ2-7; a possible D gene is TRBD1 (5 bases). Gene TRBJ2-4 matches the end of the DNA better, so the J call may be wrong. The CDR3 spans 14 residues. CDR1 is LGHNA, CDR2 YSLEER, per germline. CDR3 bases: TGCGCCAGCAGCCAAGGAACAGGCTTGAACATTCAGTACTTC. Protein sequence: CASSQGTGLNIQYF.

This clonotype was seen more than once but under ten times. CDR3 protein: CASSLARFGTDYNEQFF. CDR3 nucleotides: TGTGCCAGCAGCTTAGCACGGTTCGGGACAGATTACAATGAGCAGTTCTTC. The rearrangement joins TRBV7-8 to TRBJ2-1, with 7 bases lining up with TRBD1. Germline CDR1 and CDR2: SGHVS and FQNEAQ. The CDR3 totals 17 residues. V lost 0 bases to trimming and J lost 4 bases; unmatched junction nucleotides: 9.

This chain uses TRBV27 with TRBJ2-3, with D maybe TRBD2 (7 bases). The CDR3 extends over 16 amino acids. CDR1 is MNHEY and CDR2 is SMNVEV in the germline V gene (reference sequence). V lost 1 base to trimming and J lost 4 bases, with 15 bases between them. The CDR3 DNA follows: TGTGCCAGCAGTTTATTTGCGGGGGCCTCCGCAGATACGCAGTATTTT. It translates to CASSLFAGASADTQYF.